The clone carrying this T cell receptor beta chain was counted between two and nine times. As yet, its antigen is unknown. Germline values: CDR1 LGHDT, CDR2 YNNKEL (reference sequence). With 3 bases removed from V and 0 bases from J, the gap between germline ends came to 14 bases. The CDR3 length is 16 residues. The sample is drawn from a study of response to subunit inactivated influenza vaccine. Findings and caveats of the study: After each seasonal influenza vaccination, few new T cells are recruited, the authors suggested.

Each CDR3 protein gets one entry after TCRdb re-called the RT-PCR reads with MiXCR. The table lists hundreds of thousands of distinct CDR3 sequences, about 14% of them singletons. The TCR was taken from a man in his fifties or sixties who received an inactivated influenza vaccine. The V and J genes are TRBV3-1 and TRBJ1-1; possibly TRBD1 for D (5 bases). This sample comprised PBMCs from blood, obtained roughly 15 days before vaccination. This CDR3 reads CASSQGTALMNTEAFF. In DNA, the CDR3 is TGTGCCAGCAGCCAGGGGACGGCGCTTATGAACACTGAAGCTTTCTTT.